What follows is one T cell receptor beta chain and its context. Its antigen is unknown. Base qualities were left out, and no much larger clone turns up one base away. The CDR3, cysteine through phenylalanine, is 16 amino acids long. The kept DNA is CDR3 alone, 48 bases in frame from the first base. The germline V gene specifies SQVTM as CDR1 and ANQGSEA as CDR2. Trimming leaves V shorter by 1 base and J shorter by 0 bases, with the junction holding 5 bases beyond the gene matches. The sample comes from a study of cytomegalovirus exposure and HLA in healthy donors (dated by TCRdb to 2015 to 2018). Some background on the complete study: The 500 to 700 repertoires of the first cohort and the 110 or so validation repertoires were produced on the same platform, according to a later analysis. High-throughput TCR immunosequencing, statistical association of individual TCRs with disease status, and machine learning were combined to predict cytomegalovirus infection status. In addition to the first cohort of hundreds of subjects, a separate validation cohort of 130 or so different subjects was used. The aim of the study was to test whether cataloging public T cell receptors could identify signatures of past pathogen exposure.

Points the paper makes about the study in general: Across donors, most TCR sequences were observed very rarely, whereas some public TCRs were present in many individuals. A later analysis had no HLA typing for the validation cohort, so co-occurrence there was scored across all 110 or so repertoires. The authors suggested that the approach could potentially be generalized to other disease states and immunological phenotypes. In a later analysis, TCRs clustered in the first cohort were found to also tend to co-occur in the 130 or so validation repertoires, with approximately 93% of cluster scores above 0. The classifier was reported to diagnose cytomegalovirus status with high specificity and sensitivity in both the original cohort and the validation cohort. Three of the identified cytomegalovirus-associated TCR beta chains were confirmed in vitro to be specific for cytomegalovirus antigens. In the study, 164 TCR beta chains were listed as associated with cytomegalovirus.

The library was produced with the immunoSEQ multiplex PCR assay. Under the source paper's analysis protocol: A statistical classification framework was built for diagnosing cytomegalovirus status from the catalog of TCR beta chain sequences. In its TCRdb copy, this immuneACCESS table keeps in-frame sequences only and misses some clones. Where compared with another copy, unresolved V genes explain less than half of these, and the others have no known cause. That table furnishes V, J and clone size, whereas the DNA furnished D and trimming. The sample records more than 150,000 clones, approximately 90% of which are singletons. In total, the top ten clones hold around 3% of the sample. Donors formed part of the validation cohort, which comprised 95 to 150 subjects and was distinct from the first cohort of over 500 subjects.

The sample comprised PBMCs. In this chain, TRBV29-1 is recombined with TRBJ2-3; TRBD1 aligns with 9 central bases. The sequence was collected from a young man in good health and CMV-seronegative. The DNA is TGCAGCGTTGAAGGCCCACAGGGGGCGAGCACAGATACGCAGTATTTT. Its translation reads: CSVEGPQGASTDTQYF.